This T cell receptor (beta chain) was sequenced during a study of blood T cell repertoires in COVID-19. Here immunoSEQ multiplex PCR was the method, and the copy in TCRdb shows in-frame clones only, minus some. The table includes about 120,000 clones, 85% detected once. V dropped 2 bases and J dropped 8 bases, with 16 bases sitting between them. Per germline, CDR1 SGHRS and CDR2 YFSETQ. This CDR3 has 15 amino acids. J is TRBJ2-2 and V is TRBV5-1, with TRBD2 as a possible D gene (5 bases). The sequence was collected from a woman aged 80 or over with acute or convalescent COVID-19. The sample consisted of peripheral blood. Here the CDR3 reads CASSLRGPTGGELFF. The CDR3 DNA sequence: TGCGCCAGCAGCTTACGAGGGCCCACGGGTGGGGAGCTGTTTTTT. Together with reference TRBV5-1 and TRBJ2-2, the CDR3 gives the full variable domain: KAGVTQTPRYLIKTRGQQVTLSCSPISGHRSVSWYQQTPGQGLQFLFEYFSETQRNKGNFPGRFSGRQFSNSRSEMNVSTLELGDSALYLCASSLRGPTGGELFFGEGSRLTVL.